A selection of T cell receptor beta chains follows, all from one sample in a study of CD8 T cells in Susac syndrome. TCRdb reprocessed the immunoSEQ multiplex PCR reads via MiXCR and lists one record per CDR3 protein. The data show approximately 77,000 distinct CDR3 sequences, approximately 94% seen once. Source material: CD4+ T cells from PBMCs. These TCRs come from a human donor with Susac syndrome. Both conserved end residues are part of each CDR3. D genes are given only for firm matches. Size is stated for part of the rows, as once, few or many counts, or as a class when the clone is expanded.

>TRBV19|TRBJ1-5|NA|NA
CASNPPGASNQPQHF
TGTGCCAGTAATCCCCCGGGGGCGAGTAATCAGCCCCAGCATTTT
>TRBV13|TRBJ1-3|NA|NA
CASRLKVSSGNTIYF
TGTGCCAGCAGGTTAAAAGTGAGCTCTGGAAACACCATATATTTT
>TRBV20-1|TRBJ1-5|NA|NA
CSASQVDGNQPQHF
TGCAGTGCTTCTCAGGTTGACGGCAATCAGCCCCAGCATTTT
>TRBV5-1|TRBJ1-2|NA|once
CASSLESTGLGYTF
TGCGCCAGCAGCTTGGAGTCTACAGGGTTGGGCTACACCTTC
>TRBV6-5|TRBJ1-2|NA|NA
CASSTGQPRYGYTF
TGTGCCAGCAGTACTGGACAGCCACGCTATGGCTACACCTTC
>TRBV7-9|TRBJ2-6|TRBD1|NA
CASSPGDRVGANVLTF
TGTGCCAGCAGCCCGGGGGACAGGGTTGGGGCCAACGTCCTGACTTTC
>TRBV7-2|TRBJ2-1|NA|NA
CASSLVRQFF
TGTGCCAGCAGCTTAGTCCGGCAGTTCTTC
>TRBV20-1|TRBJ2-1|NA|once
CSAGKEFF
TGCAGTGCTGGGAAAGAGTTCTTC
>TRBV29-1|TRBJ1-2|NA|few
CSVSPAGVGTF
TGCAGCGTTTCCCCCGCGGGGGTTGGAACCTTC
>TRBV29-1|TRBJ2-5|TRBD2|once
CSVELAGGFETQYF
TGCAGCGTTGAACTAGCGGGAGGATTTGAGACCCAGTACTTC
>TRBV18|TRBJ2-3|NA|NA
CASSPTSIGRPRTDTQYF
TGTGCCAGCTCACCAACCAGTATAGGGAGACCCCGCACAGATACGCAGTATTTT
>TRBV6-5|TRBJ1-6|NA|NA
CASSYQWGVYNSPLHF
TGTGCCAGCAGTTACCAATGGGGAGTCTATAATTCACCCCTCCACTTT
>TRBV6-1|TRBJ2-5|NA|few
CASRETGWVETQYF
TGTGCCAGCAGAGAGACAGGTTGGGTAGAGACCCAGTACTTC
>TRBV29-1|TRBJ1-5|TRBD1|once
CSVSGTGGGQPQHF
TGCAGCGTTTCCGGGACAGGGGGAGGCCAGCCCCAGCATTTT
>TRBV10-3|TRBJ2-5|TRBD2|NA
CAISEGLAGIQETQYF
TGTGCCATCAGTGAAGGACTAGCGGGGATACAAGAGACCCAGTACTTC
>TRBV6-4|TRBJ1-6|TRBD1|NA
CASSPTGAINSPLHF
TGTGCCAGCAGCCCGACAGGGGCAATCAATTCACCCCTCCACTTT
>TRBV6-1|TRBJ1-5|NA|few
CASSSPTEGRPQHF
TGTGCCAGCAGTTCCCCGACAGAGGGACGGCCCCAGCATTTT
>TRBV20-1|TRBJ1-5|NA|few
CSAREAGGALNQPQHF
TGCAGTGCTAGAGAGGCGGGAGGGGCCCTCAATCAGCCCCAGCATTTT
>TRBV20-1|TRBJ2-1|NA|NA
CSASLVDNEQFF
TGCAGTGCTAGTTTAGTCGACAATGAGCAGTTCTTC
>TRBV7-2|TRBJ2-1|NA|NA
CASSLSRGPLSEQFF
TGTGCCAGCAGCTTATCCCGGGGGCCCCTATCCGAGCAGTTCTTC
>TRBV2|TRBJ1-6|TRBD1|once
CASSPDRGKEPLHF
TGTGCCAGCAGTCCGGACAGGGGTAAGGAGCCCCTCCACTTT
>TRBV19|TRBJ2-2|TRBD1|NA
CASSPGQGKNTGELFF
TGTGCCAGTAGTCCGGGACAGGGAAAAAACACCGGGGAGCTGTTTTTT